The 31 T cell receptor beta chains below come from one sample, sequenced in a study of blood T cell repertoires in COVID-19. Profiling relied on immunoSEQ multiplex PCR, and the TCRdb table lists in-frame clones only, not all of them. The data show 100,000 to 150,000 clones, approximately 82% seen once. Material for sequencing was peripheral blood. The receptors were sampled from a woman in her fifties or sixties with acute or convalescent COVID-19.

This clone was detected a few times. As DNA, the CDR3 is TGTGCCAGCAGCCAAAGAGCGGGAGTCTTAATCTACGAGCAGTACTTC. This sequence encodes CASSQRAGVLIYEQYF. V gene TRBV3-1 (or the pseudogene TRBV3-2) combines with J gene TRBJ2-7, with 8 bases that match TRBD2. The CDR3 runs 16 residues. J gave up 3 bases and V 2 bases, and 9 bases lay outside the gene matches. Germline V lookup: CDR1 LGHDT, CDR2 YNNKEL (reference sequence).

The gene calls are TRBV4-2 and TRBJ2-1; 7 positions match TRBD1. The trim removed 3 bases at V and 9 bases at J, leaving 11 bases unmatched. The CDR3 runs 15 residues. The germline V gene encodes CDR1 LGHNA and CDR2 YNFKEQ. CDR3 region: CASSQETDRLFEQFF. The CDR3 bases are TGTGCCAGCAGCCAGGAAACGGACAGGTTGTTTGAGCAGTTCTTC.

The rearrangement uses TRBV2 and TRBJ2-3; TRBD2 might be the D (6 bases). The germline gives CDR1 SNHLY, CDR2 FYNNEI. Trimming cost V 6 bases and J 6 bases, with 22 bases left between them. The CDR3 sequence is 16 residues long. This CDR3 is CASSKDYAIKRDTQYF. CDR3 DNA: TGTGCCAGCAGCAAGGACTATGCCATTAAGCGGGATACGCAGTATTTT. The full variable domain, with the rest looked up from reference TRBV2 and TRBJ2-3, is EPEVTQTPSHQVTQMGQEVILRCVPISNHLYFYWYRQILGQKVEFLVSFYNNEISEKSEIFDDQFSVERPDGSNFTLKIRSTKLEDSAMYFCASSKDYAIKRDTQYFGPGTRLTVL.

The CDR3 region has the DNA TGTGCCAGCAGACAACAGGGGAATCAGCCCCAGCATTTT. Encoded protein: CASRQQGNQPQHF. The chain joins TRBV2 to TRBJ1-5, with TRBD1 matching over 7 bases. The CDR3 sequence is 13 residues long. After removal of 6 bases from V and 4 bases from J, the junction contained 3 bases not matched to a gene. Per germline, CDR1 SNHLY and CDR2 FYNNEI.

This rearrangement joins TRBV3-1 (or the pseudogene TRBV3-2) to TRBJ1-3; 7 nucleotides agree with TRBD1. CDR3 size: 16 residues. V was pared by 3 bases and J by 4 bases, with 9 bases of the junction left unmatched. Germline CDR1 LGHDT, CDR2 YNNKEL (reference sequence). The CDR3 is CASSQPDRVTGNTIYF. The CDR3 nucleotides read TGTGCCAGCAGCCAGCCCGACAGGGTTACAGGAAACACCATATATTTT.

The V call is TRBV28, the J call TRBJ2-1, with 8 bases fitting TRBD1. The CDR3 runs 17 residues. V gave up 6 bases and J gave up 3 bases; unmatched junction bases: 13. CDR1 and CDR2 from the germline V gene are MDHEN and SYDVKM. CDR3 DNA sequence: TGTGCCAGCAGCCCGCCAGGACAGGGAATAAGCTACAATGAGCAGTTCTTC. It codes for CASSPPGQGISYNEQFF.

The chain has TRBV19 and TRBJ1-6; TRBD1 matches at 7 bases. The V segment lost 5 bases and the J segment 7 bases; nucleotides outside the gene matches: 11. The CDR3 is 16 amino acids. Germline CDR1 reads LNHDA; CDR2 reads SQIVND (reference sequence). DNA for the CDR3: TGTGCCAGTAGTGGTCTCGGGGACAGAATAAATTCACCCCTCCACTTT. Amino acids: CASSGLGDRINSPLHF.

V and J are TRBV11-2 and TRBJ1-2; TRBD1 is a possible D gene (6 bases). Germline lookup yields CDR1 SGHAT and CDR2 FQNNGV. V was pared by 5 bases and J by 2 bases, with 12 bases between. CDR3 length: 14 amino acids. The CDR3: CASSPIQGNYGYTF. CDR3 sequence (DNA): TGTGCCAGCAGCCCTATCCAGGGGAACTATGGCTACACCTTC.

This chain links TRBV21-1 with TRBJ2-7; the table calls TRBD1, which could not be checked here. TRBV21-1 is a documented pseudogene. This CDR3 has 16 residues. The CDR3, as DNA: TGTGCCAGCAGCAAAATAAGGGGTCTCCCCACCTACGAGCAGTACTTC. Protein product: CASSKIRGLPTYEQYF.

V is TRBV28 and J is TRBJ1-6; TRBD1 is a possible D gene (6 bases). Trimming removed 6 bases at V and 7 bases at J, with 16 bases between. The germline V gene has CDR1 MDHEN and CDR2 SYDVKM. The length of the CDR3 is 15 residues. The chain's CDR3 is CASRFSGAPNSPLHF. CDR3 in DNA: TGTGCCAGCAGGTTTTCAGGGGCCCCAAATTCACCCCTCCACTTT.

CDR3 region: CASSLEGLNTEAFF. The CDR3 nucleotides read TGTGCCAGCAGTTTAGAGGGTCTGAACACTGAAGCTTTCTTT. The V gene is TRBV27, the J gene TRBJ1-1; the D is unclear. V lost 2 bases, J lost 0 bases, and 7 bases lay in between. From germline, CDR1 is MNHEY and CDR2 SMNVEV (reference sequence). This CDR3 contains 14 residues.

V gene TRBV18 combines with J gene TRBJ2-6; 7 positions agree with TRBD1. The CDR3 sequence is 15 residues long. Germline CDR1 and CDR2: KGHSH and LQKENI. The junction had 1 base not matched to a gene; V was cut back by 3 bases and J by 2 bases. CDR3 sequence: CASSPDRAGANVLTF. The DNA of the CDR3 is TGTGCCAGCTCACCCGACAGGGCTGGGGCCAACGTCCTGACTTTC.

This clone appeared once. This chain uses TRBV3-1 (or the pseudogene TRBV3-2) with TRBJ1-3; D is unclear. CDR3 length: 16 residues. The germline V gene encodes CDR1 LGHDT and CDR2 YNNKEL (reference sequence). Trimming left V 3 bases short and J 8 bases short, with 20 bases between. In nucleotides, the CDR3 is TGTGCCAGCAGCCAGAGCGGTCAGGAAGGGCAAGACACCATATATTTT. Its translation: CASSQSGQEGQDTIYF.

DNA of the CDR3: TGTGCCAGCAGCTTACCCGACAGGGGGCGGTCACCCCTCCACTTT. It is translated as CASSLPDRGRSPLHF. The chain carries TRBV6-5 and TRBJ1-6, with TRBD1 matching over 10 bases. Germline loops: CDR1 MNHEY, CDR2 SVGAGI. CDR3 length: 15 amino acids. V gave up 6 bases and J gave up 10 bases; unmatched junction bases: 9.

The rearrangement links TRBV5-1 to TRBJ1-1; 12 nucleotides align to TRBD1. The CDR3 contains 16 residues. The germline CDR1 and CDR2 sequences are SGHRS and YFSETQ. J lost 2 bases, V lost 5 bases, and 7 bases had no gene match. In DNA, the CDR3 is TGCGCCAGCAGTTTTACCGGGACAGGGGGCAACACTGAAGCTTTCTTT. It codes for CASSFTGTGGNTEAFF.

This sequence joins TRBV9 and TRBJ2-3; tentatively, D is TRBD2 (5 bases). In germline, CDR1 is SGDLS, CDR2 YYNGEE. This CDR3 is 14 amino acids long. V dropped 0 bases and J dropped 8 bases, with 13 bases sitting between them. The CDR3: CASSVESGLGTQYF. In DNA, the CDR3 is TGTGCCAGCAGCGTAGAAAGTGGACTCGGTACGCAGTATTTT.

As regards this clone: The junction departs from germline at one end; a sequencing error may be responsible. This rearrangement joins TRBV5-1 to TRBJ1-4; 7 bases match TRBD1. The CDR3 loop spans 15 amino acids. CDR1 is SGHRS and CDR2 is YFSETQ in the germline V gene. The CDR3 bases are TGCGCCAGCCGCTTCAGGACAGGAGGGGATGAAAAACTGTTTTTT. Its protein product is CASRFRTGGDEKLFF.

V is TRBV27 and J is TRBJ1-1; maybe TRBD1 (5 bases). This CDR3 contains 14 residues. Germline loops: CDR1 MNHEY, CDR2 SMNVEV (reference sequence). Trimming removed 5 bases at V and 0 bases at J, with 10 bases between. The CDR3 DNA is TGTGCCAGCAGTATCGGACATCTGAACACTGAAGCTTTCTTT. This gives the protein CASSIGHLNTEAFF.

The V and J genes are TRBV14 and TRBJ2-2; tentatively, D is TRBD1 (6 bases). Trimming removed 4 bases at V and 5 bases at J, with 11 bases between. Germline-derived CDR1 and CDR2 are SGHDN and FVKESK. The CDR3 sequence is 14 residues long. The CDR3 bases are TGTGCCAGCAGCCTCAGGGGAAGAACCGGGGAGCTGTTTTTT. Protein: CASSLRGRTGELFF.

CDR3 residues: CASSLAAVNYGYTF. DNA of the CDR3: TGTGCCAGCAGCTTAGCGGCCGTTAACTATGGCTACACCTTC. The chain recombines TRBV7-2 with TRBJ1-2; D remains unclear. The CDR3 is made up of 14 amino acids. CDR1 and CDR2 (germline): SGHTA, FQGNSA. Deletions cut 0 bases from V and 1 base from J, with 6 bases between.

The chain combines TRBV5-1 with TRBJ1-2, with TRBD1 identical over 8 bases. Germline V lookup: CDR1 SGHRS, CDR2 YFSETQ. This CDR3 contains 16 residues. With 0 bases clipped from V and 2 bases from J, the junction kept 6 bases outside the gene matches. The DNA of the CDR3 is TGCGCCAGCAGCTTGGGTCAGGGGGCGGCCAACTATGGCTACACCTTC. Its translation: CASSLGQGAANYGYTF.

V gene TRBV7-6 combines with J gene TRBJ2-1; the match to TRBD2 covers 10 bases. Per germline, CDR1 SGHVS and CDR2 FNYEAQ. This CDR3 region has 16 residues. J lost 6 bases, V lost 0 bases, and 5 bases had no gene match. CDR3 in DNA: TGTGCCAGCAGCTTAGCAGCGGGGGGGCGGTCCAATGAGCAGTTCTTC. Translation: CASSLAAGGRSNEQFF.

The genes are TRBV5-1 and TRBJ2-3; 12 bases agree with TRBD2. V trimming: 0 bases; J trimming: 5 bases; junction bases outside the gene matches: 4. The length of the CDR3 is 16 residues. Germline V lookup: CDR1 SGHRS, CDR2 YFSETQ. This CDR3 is CASSLVLAGGQDTQYF. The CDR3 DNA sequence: TGCGCCAGCAGCTTGGTCCTAGCGGGGGGGCAAGATACGCAGTATTTT.

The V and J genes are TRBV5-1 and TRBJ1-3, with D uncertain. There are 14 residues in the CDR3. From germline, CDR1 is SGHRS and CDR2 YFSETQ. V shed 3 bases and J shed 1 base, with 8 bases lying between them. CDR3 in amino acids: CASSSGRSGNTIYF. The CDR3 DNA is TGCGCCAGCAGCTCGGGAAGGTCTGGAAACACCATATATTTT.

This chain's CDR3 is CASSRGQSYNEQFF. CDR3 sequence (DNA): TGTGCCAGCAGCCGGGGACAGAGCTACAATGAGCAGTTCTTC. V gene TRBV27 combines with J gene TRBJ2-1, with TRBD1 identical over 7 bases. The CDR3 extends over 14 amino acids. J gave up 3 bases and V 6 bases, and 5 bases lay outside the gene matches. Germline V gene lookup returns CDR1 MNHEY and CDR2 SMNVEV (reference sequence).

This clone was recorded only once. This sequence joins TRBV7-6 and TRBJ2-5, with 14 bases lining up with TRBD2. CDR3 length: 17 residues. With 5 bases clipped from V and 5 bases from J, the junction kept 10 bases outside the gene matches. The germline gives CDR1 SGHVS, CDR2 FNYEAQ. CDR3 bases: TGTGCCAGCAGCCCTAAGACTAGCGGGAGGGCCCTGGAGACCCAGTACTTC. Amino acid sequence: CASSPKTSGRALETQYF.

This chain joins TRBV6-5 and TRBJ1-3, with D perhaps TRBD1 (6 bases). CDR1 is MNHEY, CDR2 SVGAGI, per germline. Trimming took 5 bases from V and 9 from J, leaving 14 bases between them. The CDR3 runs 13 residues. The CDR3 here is CASSPPGDTTIYF. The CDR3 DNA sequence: TGTGCCAGCAGTCCTCCCGGGGACACCACCATATATTTT.

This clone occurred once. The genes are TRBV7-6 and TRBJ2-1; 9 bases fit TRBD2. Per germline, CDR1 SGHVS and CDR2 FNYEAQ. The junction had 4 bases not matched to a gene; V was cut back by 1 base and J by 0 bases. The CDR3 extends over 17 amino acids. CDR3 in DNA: TGTGCCAGCAGCTTAGGACTAGCGGCTGCCTCCTACAATGAGCAGTTCTTC. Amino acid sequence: CASSLGLAAASYNEQFF.

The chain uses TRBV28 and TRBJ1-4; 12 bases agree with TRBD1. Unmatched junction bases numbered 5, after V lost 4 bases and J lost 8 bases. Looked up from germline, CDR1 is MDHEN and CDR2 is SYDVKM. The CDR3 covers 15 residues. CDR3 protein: CASSSEGTGGEKLFF. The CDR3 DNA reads TGTGCCAGCAGTTCCGAGGGGACAGGGGGCGAAAAACTGTTTTTT.

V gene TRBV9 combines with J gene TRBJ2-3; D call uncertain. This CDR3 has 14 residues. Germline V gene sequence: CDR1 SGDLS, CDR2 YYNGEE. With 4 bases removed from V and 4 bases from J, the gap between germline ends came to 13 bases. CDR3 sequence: CASSSSSWADTQYF. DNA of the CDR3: TGTGCCAGCAGCTCTAGTTCTTGGGCAGATACGCAGTATTTT.

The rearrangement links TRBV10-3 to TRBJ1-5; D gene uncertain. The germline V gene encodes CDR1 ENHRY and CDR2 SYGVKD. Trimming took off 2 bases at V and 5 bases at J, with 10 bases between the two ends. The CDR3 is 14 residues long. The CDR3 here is CAISESQEDQPQHF. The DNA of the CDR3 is TGTGCCATCAGTGAGAGTCAGGAGGATCAGCCCCAGCATTTT.